The entry below gives a single T cell receptor (beta chain) sequence along with its context. Its antigen is not identified. This same CDR3 is encoded by further DNA sequences in the sample. Here immunoSEQ multiplex PCR was the method, and the copy in TCRdb shows in-frame clones only, minus some. The table records 200,000 to 250,000 clones, approximately 94% of them present only once. The sample belongs to a study of T cell responses to AZD1222 COVID-19 vaccine. Study-wide findings and caveats: Among AZD1222 vaccinees, only six were seropositive at baseline. Regions 160-218 and 743-854 held dominance among vaccine-associated CD4 TCRs, which spanned spike. Reports indicate that nearly half of spike-specific TCRs are directed at unmutated variant regions.

V lost 2 bases and J 2 bases, leaving 7 bases between the germline ends. CDR3 length: 13 residues. The V gene's germline CDR1 is SGDLS and CDR2 YYNGEE. The chain is built from TRBV9 and TRBJ1-2; D perhaps matches TRBD1 (5 bases). Sequencing was performed on peripheral blood, taken 28 days after the second dose of the MenACWY control vaccine. This clonotype originated in an adult who received the MenACWY meningococcal vaccine as a control. CDR3 nucleotide sequence: TGTGCCAGCAGCGTCGCAGGGAACTATGGCTACACCTTC. Translated, it gives CASSVAGNYGYTF. Combining the CDR3 with reference TRBV9 and TRBJ1-2 gives the whole variable domain DSGVTQTPKHLITATGQRVTLRCSPRSGDLSVYWYQQSLDQGLQFLIQYYNGEERAKGNILERFSAQQFPDLHSELNLSSLELGDSALYFCASSVAGNYGYTFGSGTRLTVV.